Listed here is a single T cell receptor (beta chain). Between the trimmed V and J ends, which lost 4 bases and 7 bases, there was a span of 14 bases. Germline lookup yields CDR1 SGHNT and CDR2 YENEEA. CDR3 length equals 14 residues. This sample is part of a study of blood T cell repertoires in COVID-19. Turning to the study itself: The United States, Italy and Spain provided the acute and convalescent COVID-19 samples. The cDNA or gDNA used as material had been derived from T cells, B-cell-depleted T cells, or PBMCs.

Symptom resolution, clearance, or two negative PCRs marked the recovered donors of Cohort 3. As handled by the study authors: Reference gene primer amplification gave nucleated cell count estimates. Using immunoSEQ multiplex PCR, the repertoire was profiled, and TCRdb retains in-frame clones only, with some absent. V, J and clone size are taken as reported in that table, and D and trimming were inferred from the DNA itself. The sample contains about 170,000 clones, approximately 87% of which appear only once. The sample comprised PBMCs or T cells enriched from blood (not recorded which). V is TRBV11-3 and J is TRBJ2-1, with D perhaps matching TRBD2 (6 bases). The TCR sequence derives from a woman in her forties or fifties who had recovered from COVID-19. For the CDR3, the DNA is TGTGCCAGCAGCTCAGAAGCGGGTGCAAATGAGCAGTTCTTC. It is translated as CASSSEAGANEQFF.